One and the same sample provided the 18 T cell receptor beta chains below, sequenced in a study of early T cells in non-severe SARS-CoV-2 infection. TCRdb ran MiXCR on the 5' RACE reads and lists one entry per CDR3 protein. The sample comprises some 64,000 distinct CDR3 sequences, 20% to 25% of which are singletons, and more than 15% rests with the top ten. This specimen consisted of whole blood, obtained at baseline. All receptors come from an adult who was a healthcare worker with PCR-confirmed SARS-CoV-2 infection or an uninfected control (not recorded which).

This clonotype was observed a handful of times. The rearrangement uses TRBV18 and TRBJ2-3; tentatively, D is TRBD1 (6 bases). Per the germline V gene, CDR1 is KGHSH and CDR2 is LQKENI. This CDR3 has 14 amino acids. V gave up 3 bases and J gave up 2 bases, with 9 bases separating them. CDR3: CASSPDSYTDTQYF. The CDR3 nucleotides read TGTGCCAGCTCACCGGACAGTTACACAGATACGCAGTATTTT. Variable domain in full (rest from reference TRBV18 and TRBJ2-3): NAGVMQNPRHLVRRRGQEARLRCSPMKGHSHVYWYRQLPEEGLKFMVYLQKENIIDESGMPKERFSAEFPKEGPSILRIQQVVRGDSAAYFCASSPDSYTDTQYFGPGTRLTVL.

The rearrangement joins TRBV3-1 to TRBJ2-7, with a weak D call TRBD1 (5 bases). The V and J ends lost 2 bases and 6 bases respectively, with 20 bases between them. CDR1 and CDR2 from the germline V gene are LGHDT and YNNKEL (reference sequence). The CDR3 totals 16 residues. The CDR3 region is CASSQRSGQSLGEQYF. The CDR3, as DNA: TGTGCCAGCAGCCAAAGGTCCGGACAATCCCTCGGCGAGCAGTACTTC.

This clonotype came up a few times. This chain uses TRBV4-1 with TRBJ2-1, with no clear D. The CDR3 is 11 residues long. Between the trimmed V and J ends, which lost 5 bases and 8 bases, there was a span of 7 bases. In germline, CDR1 is MGHRA, CDR2 YSYEKL. As DNA, the CDR3 is TGCGCCAGCAGCTATGTTGATGAGCAGTTCTTC. Amino acid sequence: CASSYVDEQFF.

This clonotype was observed a handful of times. This chain uses TRBV6-5 with TRBJ2-3; D might be TRBD2 (6 bases). This CDR3 is 13 amino acids long. With 11 bases removed from V and 2 bases from J, the gap between germline ends came to 14 bases. Germline V gene data show CDR1 as MNHEY and CDR2 as SVGAGI. CDR3 protein: CASAPGVTDTQYF. CDR3 DNA: TGTGCCTCCGCGCCGGGGGTCACAGATACGCAGTATTTT.

This clonotype came up a few times. The CDR3 loop is CASSQFTQTGGELFF. The CDR3 nucleotides are TGTGCCAGCAGCCAATTTACGCAAACCGGCGGGGAGCTGTTTTTT. The chain employs TRBV3-1 and TRBJ2-2; D gene ambiguous. The CDR3 spans 15 residues. Germline V gene sequence: CDR1 LGHDT, CDR2 YNNKEL (reference sequence). Trimming took off 2 bases at V and 7 bases at J, with 14 bases between the two ends. The full variable domain, with the rest looked up from reference TRBV3-1 and TRBJ2-2, is DTAVSQTPKYLVTQMGNDKSIKCEQNLGHDTMYWYKQDSKKFLKIMFSYNNKELIINETVPNRFSPKSPDKAHLNLHINSLELGDSAVYFCASSQFTQTGGELFFGEGSRLTVL.

The chain links TRBV11-2 to TRBJ2-3, with 9 bases fitting TRBD2. Germline-derived CDR1 and CDR2 are SGHAT and FQNNGV. The CDR3 sequence is 16 residues long. J gave up 2 bases and V 5 bases, and 8 bases lay outside the gene matches. The CDR3 loop is CASSHDSGGVTDTQYF. In nucleotides, the CDR3 is TGTGCCAGCAGCCATGATAGCGGGGGAGTCACAGATACGCAGTATTTT.

This clonotype appeared many times. The gene calls are TRBV29-1 and TRBJ2-7; 7 bases are a match to TRBD2. CDR1 is SQVTM and CDR2 is ANQGSEA in the germline V gene. Trimming cost V 7 bases and J 4 bases; bases outside gene matches: 19. The CDR3 extends over 16 amino acids. CDR3 protein: CSAEGGEQESRYEQYF. CDR3 coding DNA: TGCAGCGCTGAGGGAGGGGAGCAGGAGTCGCGATACGAGCAGTACTTC.

The gene calls are TRBV6-2 or TRBV6-3 and TRBJ2-3; either TRBD1 or TRBD2 may fit D (5 bases each). The CDR3 has 17 amino acids. Germline-derived CDR1 and CDR2 are MNHEY and SVGEGT. The ends were cut back, 5 bases at V and 6 bases at J, with 24 bases in the middle. The CDR3 DNA reads TGTGCCAGCAGTCTGGACCCCGGGGCCCGTATACCGGATACGCAGTATTTT. As protein: CASSLDPGARIPDTQYF.

The V and J genes are TRBV3-1 and TRBJ1-1, with D uncertain. Trimming pared 5 bases from V and 6 bases from J, leaving 10 bases between. CDR1 is LGHDT, CDR2 YNNKEL, per germline (reference sequence). This CDR3 has 12 residues. CDR3 nucleotide sequence: TGTGCCAGCAGCGGGGATTCGGCTGAAGCTTTCTTT. It specifies CASSGDSAEAFF.

This clonotype was seen only a few times. The chain recombines TRBV4-1 with TRBJ2-7; D uncertain. Trimming left V 3 bases short and J 0 bases short, with 6 bases between. The germline V gene encodes CDR1 MGHRA and CDR2 YSYEKL. CDR3 length equals 13 residues. The CDR3 reads CASSQASSYEQYF. For the CDR3, the DNA is TGCGCCAGCAGCCAGGCGTCCTCCTACGAGCAGTACTTC.

This chain joins TRBV2 and TRBJ2-3; D is uncertain. The CDR3 loop spans 14 amino acids. The germline gives CDR1 SNHLY, CDR2 FYNNEI. Trimming stripped 5 bases from V and 0 bases from J, with 9 bases between. In DNA form, the CDR3 reads TGTGCCAGCAGTCCCGTGACTAGCACAGATACGCAGTATTTT. It is translated as CASSPVTSTDTQYF.

This clonotype was picked up a small number of times. V usage is TRBV5-1 and J usage is TRBJ1-2, with a tentative D call TRBD1 (5 bases). Looked up from germline, CDR1 is SGHRS and CDR2 is YFSETQ. Trimming left V 4 bases short and J 0 bases short, with 13 bases between. The CDR3 runs 15 residues. This CDR3 reads CASSGTDPANYGYTF. In DNA form, the CDR3 reads TGCGCCAGCAGCGGGACCGATCCAGCTAACTATGGCTACACCTTC.

The V gene is TRBV5-1, the J gene TRBJ2-2, with D hard to call. The length of the CDR3 is 14 residues. V shed 1 base and J shed 1 base, with 5 bases lying between them. Germline V gene sequence: CDR1 SGHRS, CDR2 YFSETQ. The chain's CDR3 is CASSLRRNTGELFF. Written as DNA, the CDR3 is TGCGCCAGCAGCTTGAGGAGGAACACCGGGGAGCTGTTTTTT.

This clonotype was seen only a few times. The rearrangement links TRBV5-1 to TRBJ2-7; D might be TRBD1 (5 bases). Germline lookup yields CDR1 SGHRS and CDR2 YFSETQ. Trimming shortened V by 2 bases and J by 3 bases, and 9 bases separated the two germline ends. The CDR3 is 13 residues long. The DNA of the CDR3 is TGCGCCAGCAGCTTATTGCAGGGCTACGAGCAGTACTTC. Translation: CASSLLQGYEQYF.

The chain uses TRBV5-6 and TRBJ2-5, with D unclear. V lost 0 bases and J lost 2, with 11 bases in between. From germline, CDR1 is SGHDT and CDR2 YYEEEE. CDR3 size: 15 residues. The CDR3 sequence is CASSLEGLEQETQYF. CDR3 in DNA: TGTGCCAGCAGCTTGGAAGGTCTGGAGCAAGAGACCCAGTACTTC.

This clonotype has just one count. V gene TRBV7-2 combines with J gene TRBJ1-5; unclear D gene. The CDR3 sequence is 14 residues long. Trimming stripped 1 base from V and 0 bases from J, with 4 bases between. The germline gives CDR1 SGHTA, CDR2 FQGNSA. The CDR3 region is CASSLDGSNQPQHF. Written as DNA, the CDR3 is TGTGCCAGCAGCTTAGACGGTAGCAATCAGCCCCAGCATTTT.

The chain is built from TRBV7-3 and TRBJ2-2; D is tentatively TRBD1 or TRBD2 (6 bases each). The CDR3 is 16 residues long. Trimming cost V 4 bases and J 1 base, with 13 bases left between them. The germline V gene encodes CDR1 SGHTA and CDR2 FQGTGA. The CDR3 protein is CASSSGGTMNTGELFF. The DNA for the CDR3 is TGTGCCAGCAGCTCCGGAGGGACAATGAACACCGGGGAGCTGTTTTTT.

The chain recombines TRBV12-3 or TRBV12-4 with TRBJ1-1; D unresolved. CDR3 size: 13 residues. Trimming took 7 bases from V and 0 from J, leaving 9 bases between them. The CDR3 sequence is CASTLRLNTEAFF. The CDR3, as DNA: TGTGCCAGCACCTTGAGGCTGAACACTGAAGCTTTCTTT.